Listed below are T cell receptor beta chains from one sample, sequenced in a study of blood T cell repertoires in COVID-19. The data were produced by immunoSEQ multiplex PCR, yet TCRdb's version contains in-frame clones alone and is incomplete. The data show about 150,000 clones, roughly 84% seen once. Input material: peripheral blood. These receptors were obtained from a man between 60 and 75 years old with COVID-19, enrolled during active disease. Both conserved end residues are part of each CDR3. A D gene is named only where the DNA matches it firmly. Clone size is not always given. Where it is, it says once, few, many or a class for expanded clones.

J gene: TRBJ1-2; V gene: TRBV7-9; clone size: NA; D gene: NA; CDR3 protein: CASSVPGLYGYTF; CDR3 DNA: TGTGCCAGCAGCGTGCCGGGTCTCTATGGCTACACCTTC
J gene: TRBJ1-4; V gene: TRBV6-5; clone size: NA; D gene: TRBD1; CDR3 protein: CASSYWTGSNEKLFF; CDR3 DNA: TGTGCCAGCAGTTATTGGACAGGGAGTAATGAAAAACTGTTTTTT
J gene: TRBJ1-3; V gene: TRBV12-3/TRBV12-4; clone size: NA; D gene: NA; CDR3 protein: CASSFGPGNTIYF; CDR3 DNA: TGTGCCAGCAGTTTTGGCCCTGGAAACACCATATATTTT
J gene: TRBJ2-1; V gene: TRBV2; clone size: once; D gene: NA; CDR3 protein: CAYQESRGGELGQFF; CDR3 DNA: TGTGCCTACCAAGAGAGCAGGGGAGGGGAATTGGGGCAGTTCTTC
J gene: TRBJ2-3; V gene: TRBV5-5; clone size: few; D gene: TRBD2; CDR3 protein: CASSPDGVAGWDTQYF; CDR3 DNA: TGTGCCAGCAGCCCCGATGGTGTAGCGGGATGGGATACGCAGTATTTT
J gene: TRBJ1-1; V gene: TRBV5-8; clone size: NA; D gene: TRBD1; CDR3 protein: CASSHRGQDTEAFF; CDR3 DNA: TGTGCCAGCAGCCACAGGGGGCAGGACACTGAAGCTTTCTTT
J gene: TRBJ2-7; V gene: TRBV6-5; clone size: NA; D gene: TRBD1; CDR3 protein: CASRLDRDSYYEQYF; CDR3 DNA: TGTGCCAGCAGGCTCGACCGGGACAGTTATTACGAGCAGTACTTC
J gene: TRBJ1-5; V gene: TRBV3-1/TRBV3-2; clone size: NA; D gene: NA; CDR3 protein: CASSQAGNDQPQHF; CDR3 DNA: TGTGCCAGCAGCCAAGCGGGGAATGATCAGCCCCAGCATTTT
J gene: TRBJ2-2; V gene: TRBV19; clone size: NA; D gene: TRBD1; CDR3 protein: CASSIGDSANTGELFF; CDR3 DNA: TGTGCCAGTAGTATAGGGGACAGCGCGAACACCGGGGAGCTGTTTTTT
J gene: TRBJ2-7; V gene: TRBV11-3; clone size: NA; D gene: TRBD2; CDR3 protein: CASSPGGRLEQYF; CDR3 DNA: TGTGCCAGCAGCCCGGGGGGGAGACTCGAGCAGTACTTC
J gene: TRBJ2-3; V gene: TRBV18; clone size: NA; D gene: NA; CDR3 protein: CATLAVTPDTQYF; CDR3 DNA: TGTGCCACTTTGGCAGTTACCCCAGATACGCAGTATTTT
J gene: TRBJ1-4; V gene: TRBV25-1; clone size: NA; D gene: TRBD1; CDR3 protein: CASRGQLNEKLFF; CDR3 DNA: TGTGCCAGCAGGGGACAGCTAAATGAAAAACTGTTTTTT
J gene: TRBJ2-1; V gene: TRBV4-3; clone size: NA; D gene: TRBD1; CDR3 protein: CASSHTEGQGFWGQFF; CDR3 DNA: TGCGCCAGCAGCCATACGGAGGGACAGGGGTTTTGGGGGCAGTTCTTC
J gene: TRBJ1-2; V gene: TRBV30; clone size: NA; D gene: NA; CDR3 protein: CAWGRFADWGYTF; CDR3 DNA: TGTGCCTGGGGGCGATTTGCCGATTGGGGCTACACCTTC
J gene: TRBJ1-3; V gene: TRBV18; clone size: NA; D gene: NA; CDR3 protein: CASSPQEGLVGNTIYF; CDR3 DNA: TGTGCCAGCTCACCACAGGAGGGTCTGGTTGGAAACACCATATATTTT
J gene: TRBJ1-6; V gene: TRBV27; clone size: NA; D gene: TRBD1; CDR3 protein: CASSSLKGQWSPLHF; CDR3 DNA: TGTGCCAGCAGCTCTTTAAAGGGACAGTGGTCACCCCTCCACTTT